This TCR beta chain was profiled in a study of OX40 agonist ivuxolimab in advanced cancers. Across the study: Patients were over 65% male with ages roughly 20 to 85, mean around 61.

Findings of the study overall: Antigens targeted by the expanded peripheral T cells were not determined. At 0.1 to 3.0 mg/kg and by week 6, clonal expansion occurred in CD4+ and CD8+ blood T cells.

This CDR3 has 13 amino acids. The ends were cut back, 10 bases at V and 0 bases at J, with 12 bases in the middle. CDR1 is MNHNS and CDR2 is SASEGT in the germline V gene. Points on this clone: What it binds is unknown.

Produced via immunoSEQ multiplex PCR; TCRdb's table is partial and in-frame only. This sample yields nearly 90,000 clones, of which roughly 89% are seen a single time; under 2% belongs to the top ten. The sequences come from CD4+ or CD8+ T cells sorted from blood, collected in a trial of the OX40 agonist ivuxolimab. The clonotype originates from an adult with an advanced solid tumor such as melanoma, head and neck, liver or kidney cancer. The V call is TRBV6-1, the J call TRBJ1-2, with D possibly TRBD1 on 6 matching bases. The CDR3 is CATGWTANYGYTF. The CDR3 DNA follows: TGTGCCACCGGATGGACAGCTAACTATGGCTACACCTTC.